The present T cell receptor beta chain was sequenced within a study of T cell responses to AZD1222 COVID-19 vaccine. A word on this clone: Its antigen remains unidentified.

Sequenced by immunoSEQ multiplex PCR; TCRdb stores in-frame clones only, minus some. The table records tens of thousands of clones, around 80% of them present only once. Study results and caveats: In the spike-specific TCR repertoire, nearly half reportedly target unmutated variant regions. Clonal diversity was possibly underestimated, and the donors were mostly white British, with more females. Rises in breadth and depth of Spike-specific TCRs came after two AZD1222 doses.

Germline assignment: CDR1 SGHRS and CDR2 YFSETQ. V lost 3 bases to trimming and J lost 0 bases, with 13 bases between them. There are 16 residues in the CDR3. This material consisted of peripheral blood, taken on day 0 of AZD1222 vaccination. The receptor's source is an adult in good health. The gene calls are TRBV5-1 and TRBJ2-1, with D maybe TRBD2 (5 bases). CDR3 in amino acids: CASSSQPGSSYNEQFF. The CDR3 DNA reads as TGCGCCAGCAGCTCTCAGCCGGGGAGCTCCTACAATGAGCAGTTCTTC.